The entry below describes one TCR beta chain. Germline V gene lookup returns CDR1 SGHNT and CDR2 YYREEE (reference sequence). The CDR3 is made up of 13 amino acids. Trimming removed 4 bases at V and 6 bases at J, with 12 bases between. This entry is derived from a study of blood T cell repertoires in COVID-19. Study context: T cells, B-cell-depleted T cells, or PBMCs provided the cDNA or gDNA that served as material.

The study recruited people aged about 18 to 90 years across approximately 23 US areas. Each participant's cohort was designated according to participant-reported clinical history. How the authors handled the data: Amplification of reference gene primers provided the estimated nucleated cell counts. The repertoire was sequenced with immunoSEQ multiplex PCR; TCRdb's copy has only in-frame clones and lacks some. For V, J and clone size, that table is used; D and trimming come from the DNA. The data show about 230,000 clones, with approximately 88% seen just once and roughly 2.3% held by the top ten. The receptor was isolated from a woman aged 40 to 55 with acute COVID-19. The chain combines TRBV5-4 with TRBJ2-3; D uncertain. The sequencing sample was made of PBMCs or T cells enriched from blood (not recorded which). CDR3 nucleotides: TGTGCCAGCAGCCTGGAATTAGTGGATACGCAGTATTTT. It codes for CASSLELVDTQYF.